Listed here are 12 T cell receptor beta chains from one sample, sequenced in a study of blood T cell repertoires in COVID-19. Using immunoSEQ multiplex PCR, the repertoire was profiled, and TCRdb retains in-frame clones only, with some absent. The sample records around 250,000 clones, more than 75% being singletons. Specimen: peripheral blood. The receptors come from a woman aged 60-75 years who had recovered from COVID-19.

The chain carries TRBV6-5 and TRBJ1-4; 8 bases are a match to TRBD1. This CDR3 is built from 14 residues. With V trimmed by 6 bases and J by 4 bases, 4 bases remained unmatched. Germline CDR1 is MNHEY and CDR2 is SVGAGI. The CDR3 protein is CASSVDRGNEKLFF. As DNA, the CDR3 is TGTGCCAGCAGCGTCGACAGGGGTAATGAAAAACTGTTTTTT.

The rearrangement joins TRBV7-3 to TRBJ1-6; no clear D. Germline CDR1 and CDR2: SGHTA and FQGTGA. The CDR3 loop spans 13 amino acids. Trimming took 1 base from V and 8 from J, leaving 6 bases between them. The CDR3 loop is CASSLNADSPLHF. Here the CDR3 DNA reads TGTGCCAGCAGCTTAAATGCGGATTCACCCCTCCACTTT.

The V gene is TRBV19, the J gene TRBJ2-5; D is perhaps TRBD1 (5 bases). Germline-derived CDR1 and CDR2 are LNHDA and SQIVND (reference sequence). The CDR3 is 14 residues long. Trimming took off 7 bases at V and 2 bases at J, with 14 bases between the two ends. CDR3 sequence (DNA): TGTGCCAGTAACCAAAACAGGCAGCAAGAGACCCAGTACTTC. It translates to CASNQNRQQETQYF.

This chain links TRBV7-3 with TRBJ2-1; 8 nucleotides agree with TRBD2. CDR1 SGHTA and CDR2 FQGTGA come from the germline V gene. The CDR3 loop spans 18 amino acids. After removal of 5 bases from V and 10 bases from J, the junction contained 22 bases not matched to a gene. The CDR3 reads CASSIGREAGGREGEQFF. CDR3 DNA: TGTGCCAGCAGCATAGGGCGTGAGGCGGGAGGCCGGGAAGGAGAGCAGTTCTTC.

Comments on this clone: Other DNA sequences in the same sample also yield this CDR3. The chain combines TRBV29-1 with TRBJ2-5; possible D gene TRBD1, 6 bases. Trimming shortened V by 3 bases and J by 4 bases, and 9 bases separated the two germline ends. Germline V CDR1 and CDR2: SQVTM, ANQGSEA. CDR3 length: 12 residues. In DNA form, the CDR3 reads TGCAGCGTTGACAGAGGGGGAGAGACCCAGTACTTC. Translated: CSVDRGGETQYF.

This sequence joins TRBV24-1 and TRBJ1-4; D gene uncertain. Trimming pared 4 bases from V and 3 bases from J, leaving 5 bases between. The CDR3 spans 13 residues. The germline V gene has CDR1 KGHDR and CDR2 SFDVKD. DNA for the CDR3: TGTGCCACCAGTGACGGGGCTAATGAAAAACTGTTTTTT. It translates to CATSDGANEKLFF.

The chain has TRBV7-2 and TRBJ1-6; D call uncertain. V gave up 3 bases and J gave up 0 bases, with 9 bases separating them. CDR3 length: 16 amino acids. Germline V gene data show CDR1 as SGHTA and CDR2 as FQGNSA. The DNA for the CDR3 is TGTGCCAGCAGCTTCGTTCCGAGCTCCTATAATTCACCCCTCCACTTT. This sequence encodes CASSFVPSSYNSPLHF.

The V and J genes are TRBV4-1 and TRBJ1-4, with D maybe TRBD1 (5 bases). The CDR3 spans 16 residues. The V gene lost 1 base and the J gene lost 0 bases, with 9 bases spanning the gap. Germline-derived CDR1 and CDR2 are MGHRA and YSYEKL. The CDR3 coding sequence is TGCGCCAGCAGCCAAGGCACAGGTGCAACTAATGAAAAACTGTTTTTT. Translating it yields CASSQGTGATNEKLFF.

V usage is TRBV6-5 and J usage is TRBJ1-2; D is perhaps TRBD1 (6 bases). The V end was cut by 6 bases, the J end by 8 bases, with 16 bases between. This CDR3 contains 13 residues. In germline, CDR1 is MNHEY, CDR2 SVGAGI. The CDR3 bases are TGTGCCAGCAGAAACGGCAACAGGGCCGGCTACACCTTC. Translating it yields CASRNGNRAGYTF.

CDR3 loop: CASSSQPQATNEKLFF. The CDR3 region has the DNA TGTGCCAGCAGCTCACAACCTCAAGCAACTAATGAAAAACTGTTTTTT. J is TRBJ1-4 and V is TRBV5-8, with D unresolved. The CDR3 length is 16 residues. The V gene lost 3 bases and the J gene lost 0 bases, with 12 bases spanning the gap. Germline V gives CDR1 SGHTS, CDR2 YDEGEE.

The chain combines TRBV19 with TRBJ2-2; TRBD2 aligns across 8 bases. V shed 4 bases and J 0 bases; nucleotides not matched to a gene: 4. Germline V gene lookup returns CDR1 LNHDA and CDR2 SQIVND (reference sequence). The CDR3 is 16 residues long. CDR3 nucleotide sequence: TGTGCCAGTAGTACCCTAGCGGGTTCGAACACCGGGGAGCTGTTTTTT. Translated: CASSTLAGSNTGELFF.

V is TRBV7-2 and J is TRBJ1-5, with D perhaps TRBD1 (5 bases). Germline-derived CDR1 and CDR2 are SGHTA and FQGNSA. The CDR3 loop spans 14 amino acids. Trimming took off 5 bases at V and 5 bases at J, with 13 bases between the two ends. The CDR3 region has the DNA TGTGCCAGCAGCCCCGGGGGGGGGTATCAGCCCCAGCATTTT. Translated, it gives CASSPGGGYQPQHF.